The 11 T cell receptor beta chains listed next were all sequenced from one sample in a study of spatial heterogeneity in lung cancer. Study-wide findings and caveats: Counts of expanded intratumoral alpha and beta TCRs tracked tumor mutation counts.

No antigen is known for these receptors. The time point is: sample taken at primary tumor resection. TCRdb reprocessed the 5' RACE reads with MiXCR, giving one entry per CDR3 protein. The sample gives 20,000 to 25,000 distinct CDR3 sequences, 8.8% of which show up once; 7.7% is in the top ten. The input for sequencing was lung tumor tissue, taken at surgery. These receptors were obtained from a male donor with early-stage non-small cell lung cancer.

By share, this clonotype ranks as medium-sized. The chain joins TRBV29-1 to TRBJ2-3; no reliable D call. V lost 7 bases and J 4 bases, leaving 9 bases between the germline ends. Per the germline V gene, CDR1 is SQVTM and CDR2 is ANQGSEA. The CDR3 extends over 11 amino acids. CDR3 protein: CSAERADTQYF. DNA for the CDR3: TGCAGCGCCGAAAGGGCAGATACGCAGTATTTT.

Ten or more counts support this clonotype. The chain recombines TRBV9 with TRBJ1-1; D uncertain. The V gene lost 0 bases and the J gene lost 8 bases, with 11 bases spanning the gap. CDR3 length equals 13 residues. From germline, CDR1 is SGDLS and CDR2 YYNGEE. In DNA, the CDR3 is TGTGCCAGCAGCGTAGTCCCCGACGGGGAAGCTTTCTTT. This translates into CASSVVPDGEAFF.

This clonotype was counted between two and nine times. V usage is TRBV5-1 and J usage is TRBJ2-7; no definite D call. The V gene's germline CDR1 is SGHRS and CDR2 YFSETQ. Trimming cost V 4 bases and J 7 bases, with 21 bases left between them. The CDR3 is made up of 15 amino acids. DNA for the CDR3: TGCGCCAGCAGCCTGGCACCGGGCCCTTCTCAGGAGCAGTACTTC. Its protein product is CASSLAPGPSQEQYF. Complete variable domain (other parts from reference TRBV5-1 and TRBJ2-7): KAGVTQTPRYLIKTRGQQVTLSCSPISGHRSVSWYQQTPGQGLQFLFEYFSETQRNKGNFPGRFSGRQFSNSRSEMNVSTLELGDSALYLCASSLAPGPSQEQYFGPGTRLTVT.

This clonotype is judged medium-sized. The CDR3 coding sequence is TGCGCCAGCAGCGGATCTACGAGCACAGATACGCAGTATTTT. Amino acids: CASSGSTSTDTQYF. V gene TRBV5-1 combines with J gene TRBJ2-3, with D uncertain. This CDR3 contains 14 residues. Trimming shortened V by 4 bases and J by 0 bases, and 9 bases separated the two germline ends. Germline-derived CDR1 and CDR2 are SGHRS and YFSETQ.

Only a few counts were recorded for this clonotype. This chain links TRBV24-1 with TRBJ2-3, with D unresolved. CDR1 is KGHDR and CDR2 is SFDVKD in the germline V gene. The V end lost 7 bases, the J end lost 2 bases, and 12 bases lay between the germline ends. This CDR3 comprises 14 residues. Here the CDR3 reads CATRSPFDTDTQYF. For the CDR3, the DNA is TGTGCCACCAGGAGTCCTTTCGACACAGATACGCAGTATTTT.

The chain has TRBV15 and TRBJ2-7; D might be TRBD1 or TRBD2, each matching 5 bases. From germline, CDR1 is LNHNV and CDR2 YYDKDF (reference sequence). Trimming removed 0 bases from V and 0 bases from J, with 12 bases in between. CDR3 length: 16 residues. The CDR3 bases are TGTGCCACCAGCAGAGATGGGGGAGCCTCCTCCTACGAGCAGTACTTC. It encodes CATSRDGGASSYEQYF. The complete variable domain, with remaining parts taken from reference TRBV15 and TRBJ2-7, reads DAMVIQNPRYQVTQFGKPVTLSCSQTLNHNVMYWYQQKSSQAPKLLFHYYDKDFNNEADTPDNFQSRRPNTSFCFLDIRSPGLGDTAMYLCATSRDGGASSYEQYFGPGTRLTVT.

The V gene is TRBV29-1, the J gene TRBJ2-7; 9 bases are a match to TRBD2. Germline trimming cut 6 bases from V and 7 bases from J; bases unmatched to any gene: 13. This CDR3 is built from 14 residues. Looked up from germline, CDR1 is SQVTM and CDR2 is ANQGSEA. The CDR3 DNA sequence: TGCAGCGTGGGAGGGTTAGCGGGAGTCGGGGAGCAGTACTTC. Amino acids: CSVGGLAGVGEQYF.

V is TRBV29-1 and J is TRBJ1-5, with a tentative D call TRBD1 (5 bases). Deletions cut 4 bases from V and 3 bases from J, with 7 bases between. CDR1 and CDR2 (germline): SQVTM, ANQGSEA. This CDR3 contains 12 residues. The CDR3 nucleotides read TGCAGCGTTGCAGGGATCAATCAGCCCCAGCATTTT. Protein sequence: CSVAGINQPQHF.

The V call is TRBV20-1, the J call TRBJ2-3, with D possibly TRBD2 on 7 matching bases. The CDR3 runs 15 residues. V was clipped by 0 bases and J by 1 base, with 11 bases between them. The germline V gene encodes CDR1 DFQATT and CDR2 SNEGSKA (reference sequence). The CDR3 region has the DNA TGCAGTGCTAGAGATCGGGGGGCCGGCACAGATACGCAGTATTTT. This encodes CSARDRGAGTDTQYF.

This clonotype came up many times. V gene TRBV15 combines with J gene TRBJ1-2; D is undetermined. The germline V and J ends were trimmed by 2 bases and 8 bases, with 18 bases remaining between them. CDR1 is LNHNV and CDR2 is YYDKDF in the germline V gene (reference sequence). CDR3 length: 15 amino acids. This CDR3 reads CATSRPQEAVGGYTF. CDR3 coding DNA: TGTGCCACCAGCAGACCCCAAGAGGCGGTCGGGGGCTACACCTTC.

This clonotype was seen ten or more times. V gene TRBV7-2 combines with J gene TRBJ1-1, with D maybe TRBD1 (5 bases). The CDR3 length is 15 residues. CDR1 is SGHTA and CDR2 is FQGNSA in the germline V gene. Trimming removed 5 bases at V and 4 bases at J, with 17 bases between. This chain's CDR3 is CASSAQARDGTEAFF. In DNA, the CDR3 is TGTGCCAGCAGCGCTCAAGCCAGGGACGGCACTGAAGCTTTCTTT.